This T cell receptor (beta chain) derives from a study of identical twins. Study results and limitations: Modeled out-of-frame TCR alpha sharing in monozygotic twins fell below observed levels.

On this clonotype: The antigen is undetermined.

Each donor (without exception) was a healthy Caucasian. TCRdb reprocessed the 5' RACE reads via MiXCR and lists one record per CDR3 protein. The sample records about 520,000 distinct CDR3 sequences, approximately 22% being singletons. This sample was also put to use in a study of T cells expressing NK-cell markers.

The sample comprised CD4+ T cells sorted from blood. This sequence was found in a woman between 18 and 29 years old in good health.

The chain's CDR3 is CASGPGSTISDEQFF. Written as DNA, the CDR3 is TGCGCCAGCGGACCGGGATCCACGATTTCAGATGAGCAGTTCTTC. V usage is TRBV5-1 and J usage is TRBJ2-1, with a possible D match to TRBD2 (5 bases). V was clipped by 7 bases and J by 8 bases, with 22 bases between them. CDR3 length: 15 residues. Looked up from germline, CDR1 is SGHRS and CDR2 is YFSETQ.